A single sample gave rise to the 10 T cell receptor beta chains below, sequenced in a study of blood T cell repertoires in COVID-19. Here immunoSEQ multiplex PCR was the method, and the copy in TCRdb shows in-frame clones only, minus some. The repertoire holds hundreds of thousands of clones, with over 80% as singletons. Sequenced: PBMCs or T cells enriched from blood (not recorded which). These receptors were obtained from a woman between 18 and 30 years old who had recovered from COVID-19.

A remark on this clone: The CDR3 does not close with the conserved phenylalanine or tryptophan, likely indicating a read error. Because the CDR3's place on the DNA is in doubt, the DNA is left out and the CDR3 is given as listed by TCRdb. This chain connects TRBV7-2 to TRBJ1-2. The germline V gene encodes CDR1 SGHTA and CDR2 FQGNSA. The CDR3 numbers 9 amino acids, ends counted. The chain's CDR3 is CASSLDYGG.

As DNA, the CDR3 is TGTGCCAGCAGCTTAGGTACTATAGGCTCAGGGATGAACACTGAAGCTTTCTTT. Amino acids: CASSLGTIGSGMNTEAFF. J is TRBJ1-1 and V is TRBV7-9; D is possibly TRBD1 (5 bases). This CDR3 has 18 amino acids. Trimming removed 1 base at V and 0 bases at J, with 18 bases between. CDR1 SEHNR and CDR2 FQNEAQ come from the germline V gene (reference sequence). The full variable domain, with the rest looked up from reference TRBV7-9 and TRBJ1-1, is DTGVSQNPRHKITKRGQNVTFRCDPISEHNRLYWYRQTLGQGPEFLTYFQNEAQLEKSRLLSDRFSAERPKGSFSTLEIQRTEQGDSAMYLCASSLGTIGSGMNTEAFFGQGTRLTVV.

V and J are TRBV4-2 and TRBJ1-3, with 7 bases that match TRBD1. This CDR3 spans 16 amino acids. The V segment lost 2 bases and the J segment 4 bases; nucleotides outside the gene matches: 8. Germline V gives CDR1 LGHNA, CDR2 YNFKEQ. Written as DNA, the CDR3 is TGTGCCAGCAGCCAAACGCGGGACAGCTACGGAAACACCATATATTTT. Translating it yields CASSQTRDSYGNTIYF.

The V gene is TRBV18, the J gene TRBJ1-1, with 7 bases identical to TRBD1. The germline gives CDR1 KGHSH, CDR2 LQKENI. V lost 5 bases to trimming and J lost 7 bases; unmatched junction nucleotides: 10. The CDR3 is 14 residues long. The CDR3 DNA follows: TGTGCCAGCTCATCGCAGACAGGGTATGATGAAGCTTTCTTT. This codes for CASSSQTGYDEAFF.

The CDR3 DNA reads TGTGCCAGCAGCCCACTAGCGGGGGGCTACAATGAGCAGTTCTTC. Protein: CASSPLAGGYNEQFF. The chain has TRBV5-5 and TRBJ2-1; 12 bases fit TRBD2. This CDR3 contains 15 residues. Trimming cost V 4 bases and J 3 bases; bases outside gene matches: 2. CDR1 is SGHKS, CDR2 YYEKEE, per germline (reference sequence).

V is TRBV9 and J is TRBJ2-1, with TRBD2 identical over 8 bases. The CDR3 runs to 13 residues. Trimming took 3 bases from V and 9 from J; bases not matched to a gene: 5. Germline lookup yields CDR1 SGDLS and CDR2 YYNGEE. CDR3 amino acids: CASSEAGVSEQFF. Here the CDR3 DNA reads TGTGCCAGCAGCGAAGCGGGAGTTAGTGAGCAGTTCTTC.

CDR3 in amino acids: CASSAEGRGTEAFF. In nucleotides, the CDR3 is TGTGCCAGCAGTGCCGAGGGGAGGGGCACTGAAGCTTTCTTT. This rearrangement joins TRBV2 to TRBJ1-1; weak D call: TRBD1 (5 bases). The CDR3 consists of 14 residues. CDR1 is SNHLY, CDR2 FYNNEI, per germline. Trimming took off 4 bases at V and 4 bases at J, with 13 bases between the two ends.

This clone was counted only a few times. V usage is TRBV28 and J usage is TRBJ2-2, with 12 bases matching TRBD2. Trimming removed 7 bases from V and 5 bases from J; junction bases left unmatched: 5. Germline CDR1 reads MDHEN; CDR2 reads SYDVKM. This CDR3 has 15 residues. CDR3 residues: CASNPTSGSTGELFF. CDR3 nucleotide sequence: TGTGCCAGCAATCCGACTAGCGGGAGTACCGGGGAGCTGTTTTTT. Variable domain in full (rest from reference TRBV28 and TRBJ2-2): DVKVTQSSRYLVKRTGEKVFLECVQDMDHENMFWYRQDPGLGLRLIYFSYDVKMKEKGDIPEGYSVSREKKERFSLILESASTNQTSMYLCASNPTSGSTGELFFGEGSRLTVL.

The chain uses TRBV3-1 (or the pseudogene TRBV3-2) and TRBJ2-1; 11 bases agree with TRBD2. J was trimmed by 4 bases and V by 5 bases; bases with no gene match: 7. The CDR3 extends over 16 amino acids. Germline values: CDR1 LGHDT, CDR2 YNNKEL (reference sequence). Here the CDR3 reads CASSYPIAGGYNEQFF. CDR3 sequence (DNA): TGTGCCAGCAGCTACCCTATAGCGGGGGGGTACAATGAGCAGTTCTTC.

This rearrangement joins TRBV4-1 to TRBJ1-2; 7 nucleotides match TRBD1. The CDR3 is 18 residues long. Germline CDR1 MGHRA, CDR2 YSYEKL. The trim removed 5 bases at V and 3 bases at J, leaving 18 bases unmatched. CDR3 nucleotides: TGCGCCAGCAGCTCCCGCGCCGGACAGGTGAATCGTCACTATGGCTACACCTTC. It is translated as CASSSRAGQVNRHYGYTF.